What follows is one T cell receptor (beta chain) and its context. What antigen it recognizes has not been identified. Nothing much larger sits one base from this clone, and base qualities are not available. The sample belongs to a study of shared clonotypes between healthy human individuals (TCRdb year 2020). Notes on the research overall: The cohort comprised two women and a few men aged 18 to 49 years. Libraries were prepared and TCR repertoires were sequenced by different laboratories using diverse techniques, in order to increase sequencing depth and limit assay-specific biases. To estimate repertoire size and how much clonotypes are shared between individuals, the study performed deep sequencing of blood TCR repertoires from 4 to 6 healthy adults. For each donor, three plates each were used for CD4 naive and CD4 memory, two plates were used for CD8 naive, and one plate was used for CD8 memory. Leukapheresis yielded between about 0.94 and 10 billion PBMCs per donor.

The full study reports these points: Clonotypes shared by all four sorted-subset donors showed higher generation probabilities than non-shared clonotypes. Incomplete sequencing was indicated by rarefaction of sorted-subset datasets, despite the large sequencing depth. Pairwise subsampling indicated that sequencing depth was expected to affect the degree of clonotype sharing among donors. Sharing across a handful of donors was observed for about 5% of naive CD4, over 3% of naive CD8, about 2.3% of memory CD4, and roughly 0.43% of memory CD8 clonotypes. Sampling was limited to blood, and TCR repertoires in tissue likely differ from TCR repertoires in blood. Because the study included a small number of donors, the genetic and exposure-history diversity represented was limited. Estimated clonotype richness was generally larger for naive than for memory subsets.

TCR CDR3 regions were amplified from genomic DNA by multiplex PCR using the deep immunoSEQ assay. For each cell subset, the extracted genomic DNA was distributed evenly across all wells of several immunoSEQ 96-well plates, and each plate served as one replicate. For sorted subsets, each replicate PCR was loaded with 200 to 250 ng genomic DNA, equivalent to 30,000 or so T cell genomes. The purified libraries were quantified using a Qubit 3.0 fluorometer, sized with a Bioanalyzer 2100, and then quantified again using the KAPA Library Quantification kit. A separate single-read 150-cycle Illumina NextSeq 550 flow cell was used to sequence each immunoSEQ 96-well plate. Per the authors' processing: Because the immunoSEQ output held only junctional sequences and lacked quality scores, the filtering could not match the filtering applied to full-length reads. Sequences were annotated with PyIR, a Python wrapper for IgBLAST v1.9, and V/J genes and CDR3 were assigned using IMGT germline references. Any read was removed if the V/J assignment was weak (E-value above 1e-6), the CDR3 was missing, or the read contained stop codons, out-of-frame junctions, or ambiguous translated residues. V3J clonotypes were defined as sequences sharing the same inferred V gene, J gene, and CDR3 amino acid sequence. The percentage overlap between two repertoires was calculated by dividing the number of shared unique clonotypes by the size of the smaller repertoire. Repertoire richness was assessed with RTK rarefaction, the Chao1 estimator, and Recon v2.1 estimates of unobserved clonotypes. Generation probabilities for all TCRbeta clonotypes obtained by the gDNA method from a handful of donors were computed using OLGA. This immuneACCESS table, as held by TCRdb, lists in-frame sequences with V and J called but not all clones. Of the missing ones, under half trace to an unresolved V gene in checked studies; the others have no known cause. V and J calls and clone size are as listed in that table; D and trimming were resolved from the DNA. The sample table contains roughly 1,500,000 clones; only one count was recorded for approximately 98.5% of them. Together, the top ten hold 0.36% of the sample.

The donors were healthy, HIV-negative adults who had no recently reported acute infections or vaccinations. Only Caucasian adults living in Nashville, Tennessee, USA were represented among the donors. CD4+ T cells were enriched through magnetic negative selection, after which naive cells were positively selected on CD45RA and the remaining negative fraction served as the memory subset. After blood collection by leukapheresis, PBMCs were isolated using Ficoll-Histopaque density gradient centrifugation and then cryopreserved in the vapor phase of liquid nitrogen. Analytical flow cytometry was used to check the purity and quantity of each magnetically sorted T cell population. Genomic DNA was isolated from every sorted fraction and measured by UV absorbance on a Nanodrop 2000c. The junction carries 18 bases between V and J, which are trimmed by 5 bases and 6 bases respectively. Including cysteine and phenylalanine, the CDR3 has 15 amino acids. Here the CDR3 DNA is all that survives: 45 bases in frame from base 1. The CDR1 and CDR2 encoded by the germline V gene (reference sequence) are LNHDA and SQIVND.

Material: naive CD4+ T cells sorted from blood. The cell subset or site label here, explained by the study, means: CD45RA+ positively selected. The TCR originated in a man aged 25-45 years in good health. The chain employs TRBV19 and TRBJ2-3, with TRBD1 perhaps the D gene, on 6 matching bases. The nucleotides read TGTGCCAGTAGTGACGTGTCACCAGGGGTGGATACGCAGTATTTT. This gives the protein CASSDVSPGVDTQYF.